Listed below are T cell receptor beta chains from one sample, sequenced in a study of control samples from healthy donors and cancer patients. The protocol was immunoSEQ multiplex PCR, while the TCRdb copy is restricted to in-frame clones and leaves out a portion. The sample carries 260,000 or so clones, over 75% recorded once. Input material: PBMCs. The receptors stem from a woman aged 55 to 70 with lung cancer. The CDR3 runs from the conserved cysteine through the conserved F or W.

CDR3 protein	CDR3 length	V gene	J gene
CASRIPTGGIANYGYTF	17	TRBV27	TRBJ1-2
CASSLALAGSGETQYF	16	TRBV5-1	TRBJ2-5
CATSSGYNEQFF	12	TRBV24-1	TRBJ2-1
CASSRRQPSSSYNEQFF	17	TRBV14	TRBJ2-1
CASSRRGGRWNSPLHF	16	TRBV28	TRBJ1-6
CASSRWPATGYYGYTF	16	TRBV19	TRBJ1-2
CASSLQGIHNEQFF	14	TRBV7-3	TRBJ2-1
CASSDYQGGKETQYF	15	TRBV7-2	TRBJ2-5
CASTSWGGNYGYTF	14	TRBV11-2	TRBJ1-2
CASTDPGQGYGYTF	14	TRBV27	TRBJ1-2
CASSLQPGQGAYEQYF	16	TRBV5-1	TRBJ2-7
CASSPGMWGSEAFF	14	TRBV7-3	TRBJ1-1
CASSEGTDTQYF	12	TRBV2	TRBJ2-3
CASSSGPGQGDQPQHF	16	TRBV5-5	TRBJ1-5
CASSPGTGMIETQYF	15	TRBV18	TRBJ2-5
CASSLAARDNEKLFF	15	TRBV7-9	TRBJ1-4
CASRTDGSGEQFF	13	TRBV2	TRBJ2-1
CASLAETGRLQYGYTF	16	TRBV19	TRBJ1-2
CASSIGRGNEKLFF	14	TRBV19	TRBJ1-4
CASSLRGTGANVLTF	15	TRBV7-2	TRBJ2-6
CASSMGQGEETQYF	14	TRBV5-1	TRBJ2-5
CARSLSQGGRGNTGELFF	18	TRBV5-3	TRBJ2-2
CAISESRNPSGNTMYF	16	TRBV10-3	TRBJ1-3
CASTEGWGSNQPQHF	15	TRBV2	TRBJ1-5
CASRGEGAWEKLFF	14	TRBV6-5	TRBJ1-4
CSASLAGASYEQYF	14	TRBV20-1	TRBJ2-7
CATSAAAGVNQPQHF	15	TRBV24-1	TRBJ1-5
CASSLFQGHRTGELFF	16	TRBV27	TRBJ2-2
CASRRQSGELFF	12	TRBV19	TRBJ2-2
CASTSSGRTSSYNEQFF	17	TRBV28	TRBJ2-1
CATSDWQNIQYF	12	TRBV24-1	TRBJ2-4